Below are 18 T cell receptor beta chains sequenced from a single sample in a study of blood T cell repertoires in COVID-19. Produced via immunoSEQ multiplex PCR; TCRdb's table is partial and in-frame only. The table includes under 60,000 clones, approximately 82% detected once. The sequenced sample consisted of peripheral blood. These receptor sequences come from a human donor in a cohort sampled during active COVID-19.

The J gene is TRBJ1-5, the V gene TRBV6-5; D not resolved. Germline V CDR1 and CDR2: MNHEY, SVGAGI. The CDR3 totals 15 residues. V was shortened by 0 bases and J by 1 base, with 7 bases between the two germline ends. The CDR3 DNA reads TGTGCCAGCAGTTACTCAGGAGGAAGCAATCAGCCCCAGCATTTT. It encodes CASSYSGGSNQPQHF.

The rearrangement joins TRBV11-1 to TRBJ2-1; 8 bases fit TRBD1. The CDR3 is 15 amino acids. Germline lookup yields CDR1 SGHAT and CDR2 FQDESV (reference sequence). V lost 1 base and J lost 9; bases outside the gene matches: 8. CDR3 residues: CASSLGTGSKGEQFF. CDR3 nucleotide sequence: TGTGCCAGCAGCTTAGGGACAGGGTCCAAAGGTGAGCAGTTCTTC.

The chain carries TRBV5-4 and TRBJ2-5; D ambiguous. The CDR3 runs 14 residues. The V end lost 0 bases, the J end lost 4 bases, and 10 bases lay between the germline ends. CDR1 is SGHNT, CDR2 YYREEE, per germline (reference sequence). CDR3 protein: CASSLGQPRETQYF. CDR3 in DNA: TGTGCCAGCAGCTTGGGCCAACCTAGAGAGACCCAGTACTTC.

The CDR3 protein is CASSPSGGTYNEQFF. The DNA for the CDR3 is TGTGCCAGCAGCCCTAGCGGGGGAACCTACAATGAGCAGTTCTTC. V usage is TRBV9 and J usage is TRBJ2-1; 10 nucleotides agree with TRBD2. The CDR3 is 15 residues long. CDR1 and CDR2 (germline): SGDLS, YYNGEE. J was trimmed by 2 bases and V by 4 bases; bases with no gene match: 3.

The chain employs TRBV5-4 and TRBJ2-3; 11 nucleotides agree with TRBD1. Per germline, CDR1 SGHNT and CDR2 YYREEE (reference sequence). The V gene end was trimmed by 5 bases and the J gene end by 3 bases; junction bases not matched to a gene: 8. This CDR3 comprises 16 residues. The CDR3 DNA reads as TGTGCCAGCAGTAGGGGCGGACAGGGGGCGACAGATACGCAGTATTTT. It codes for CASSRGGQGATDTQYF.

The chain employs TRBV5-1 and TRBJ2-6; no reliable D call. The germline gives CDR1 SGHRS, CDR2 YFSETQ. The germline V and J ends were trimmed by 5 bases and 0 bases, with 6 bases remaining between them. This CDR3 has 14 amino acids. CDR3: CASRATSGANVLTF. CDR3 coding DNA: TGCGCCAGCAGGGCAACCTCTGGGGCCAACGTCCTGACTTTC.

In this sample, this clone turned up once. This rearrangement joins TRBV19 to TRBJ1-1; TRBD1 matches at 10 bases. CDR3 size: 14 residues. V was clipped by 6 bases and J by 7 bases; unmatched bases: 8. CDR1 and CDR2 from the germline V gene are LNHDA and SQIVND (reference sequence). The CDR3 region has the DNA TGTGCCAGTAGGGCAGGGACAGGGGTTTTTGAAGCTTTCTTT. This encodes CASRAGTGVFEAFF.

This sequence joins TRBV19 and TRBJ2-5; D remains unclear. Germline lookup yields CDR1 LNHDA and CDR2 SQIVND (reference sequence). The CDR3 consists of 14 residues. With 3 bases removed from V and 5 bases from J, the gap between germline ends came to 13 bases. CDR3 amino acids: CASSIGTLGETQYF. The CDR3 DNA reads as TGTGCCAGTAGTATTGGTACACTCGGGGAGACCCAGTACTTC.

This chain uses TRBV19 with TRBJ1-2; D is undetermined. V lost 3 bases and J lost 4, with 12 bases in between. The CDR3 contains 14 residues. The V gene's germline CDR1 is LNHDA and CDR2 SQIVND (reference sequence). The CDR3 region is CASSIGRPSYGYTF. CDR3 nucleotides: TGTGCCAGTAGTATCGGGAGGCCCTCCTATGGCTACACCTTC.

V is TRBV6-2 or TRBV6-3 and J is TRBJ2-2, with D perhaps TRBD1 (7 bases). The V gene lost 10 bases and the J gene lost 4 bases, with 19 bases spanning the gap. Looked up from germline, CDR1 is MNHEY and CDR2 is SVGEGT. The CDR3 extends over 15 amino acids. The CDR3, as DNA: TGTGCCACCAACCCTCAGGGGGGAGCCACCGGGGAGCTGTTTTTT. It specifies CATNPQGGATGELFF.

This clone was seen a single time. This chain joins TRBV6-5 and TRBJ2-5, with D hard to call. Germline V gives CDR1 MNHEY, CDR2 SVGAGI. The CDR3 sequence is 15 residues long. Trimming cost V 2 bases and J 3 bases, with 13 bases left between them. This CDR3 is CASSYHLNGEETQYF. Written as DNA, the CDR3 is TGTGCCAGCAGTTACCACTTGAATGGTGAAGAGACCCAGTACTTC.

The chain has TRBV4-1 and TRBJ2-5; 15 positions match TRBD2. The CDR3 extends over 18 amino acids. Trimming took 3 bases from V and 2 from J; bases not matched to a gene: 7. Germline V CDR1 and CDR2: MGHRA, YSYEKL. The CDR3 spells CASSHISGTSGGQETQYF. The CDR3 nucleotides are TGCGCCAGCAGCCACATATCCGGGACTAGCGGGGGGCAAGAGACCCAGTACTTC.

V is TRBV10-3 and J is TRBJ1-2; 10 bases are shared with TRBD1. The CDR3 is made up of 14 amino acids. The junction had 4 bases not matched to a gene; V was cut back by 7 bases and J by 2 bases. Germline assignment: CDR1 ENHRY and CDR2 SYGVKD. CDR3 coding DNA: TGTGCCATCACCCGGACAGGGGGGAACTATGGCTACACCTTC. Encoded protein: CAITRTGGNYGYTF.

V usage is TRBV16 and J usage is TRBJ1-2, with D unresolved. Trimming pared 0 bases from V and 3 bases from J, leaving 5 bases between. The CDR3 contains 13 residues. Germline V gene sequence: CDR1 KGHSY, CDR2 FQNENV. CDR3 in DNA: TGTGCCAGCAGCCAATCCCAGGACTATGGCTACACCTTC. It translates to CASSQSQDYGYTF. Based on the CDR3 plus reference TRBV16 and TRBJ1-2, the full variable domain is GEEVAQTPKHLVRGEGQKAKLYCAPIKGHSYVFWYQQVLKNEFKFLISFQNENVFDETGMPKERFSAKCLPNSPCSLEIQATKLEDSAVYFCASSQSQDYGYTFGSGTRLTVV.

The chain joins TRBV6-2 or TRBV6-3 to TRBJ1-5, with D possibly TRBD1 on 6 matching bases. V gave up 0 bases and J gave up 6 bases, with 9 bases separating them. Per the germline V gene, CDR1 is MNHEY and CDR2 is SVGEGT. The CDR3 is 14 residues long. CDR3 region: CASSYSGGRQPQHF. CDR3 DNA sequence: TGTGCCAGCAGTTACTCGGGGGGGCGTCAGCCCCAGCATTTT.

The chain joins TRBV11-2 to TRBJ2-3; 8 nucleotides line up with TRBD2. Germline-derived CDR1 and CDR2 are SGHAT and FQNNGV. J was trimmed by 6 bases and V by 5 bases; bases with no gene match: 7. CDR3 length equals 14 residues. CDR3 DNA sequence: TGTGCCAGCAGCGACGGGGGGGCCGGGGATACGCAGTATTTT. It yields the protein CASSDGGAGDTQYF.

The chain employs TRBV9 and TRBJ2-5, with 10 bases lining up with TRBD2. The V and J ends lost 0 bases and 4 bases, in that order; junction bases with no gene match: 3. The CDR3 extends over 15 amino acids. Germline V lookup: CDR1 SGDLS, CDR2 YYNGEE. The CDR3 loop is CASSVVPSGGETQYF. The CDR3 DNA follows: TGTGCCAGCAGCGTAGTTCCTAGCGGGGGAGAGACCCAGTACTTC. Full variable domain (outside the CDR3, taken from reference TRBV9 and TRBJ2-5): DSGVTQTPKHLITATGQRVTLRCSPRSGDLSVYWYQQSLDQGLQFLIQYYNGEERAKGNILERFSAQQFPDLHSELNLSSLELGDSALYFCASSVVPSGGETQYFGPGTRLLVL.

This clone occurred once. The rearrangement joins TRBV12-3 or TRBV12-4 to TRBJ2-5; 7 bases agree with TRBD1. The V and J ends lost 3 bases and 6 bases, in that order; junction bases with no gene match: 4. The CDR3 consists of 13 residues. CDR3 coding DNA: TGTGCCAGCAGTTTTAGGGGGCGAAAGACCCAGTACTTC. Its protein product is CASSFRGRKTQYF.